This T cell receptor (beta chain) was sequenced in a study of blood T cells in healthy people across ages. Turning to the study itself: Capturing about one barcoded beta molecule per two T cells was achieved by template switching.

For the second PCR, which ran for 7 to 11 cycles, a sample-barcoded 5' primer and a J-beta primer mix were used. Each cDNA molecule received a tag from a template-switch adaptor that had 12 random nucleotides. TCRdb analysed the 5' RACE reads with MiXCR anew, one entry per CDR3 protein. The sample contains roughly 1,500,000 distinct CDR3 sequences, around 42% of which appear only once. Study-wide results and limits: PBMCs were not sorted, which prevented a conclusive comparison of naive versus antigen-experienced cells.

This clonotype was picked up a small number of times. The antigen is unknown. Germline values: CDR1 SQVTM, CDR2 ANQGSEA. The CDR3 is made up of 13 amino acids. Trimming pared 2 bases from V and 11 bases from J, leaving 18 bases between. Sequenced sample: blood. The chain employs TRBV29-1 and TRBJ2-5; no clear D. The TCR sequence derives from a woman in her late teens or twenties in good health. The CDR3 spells CSVESAGSREQYF. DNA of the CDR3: TGCAGCGTTGAAAGCGCAGGTTCTAGAGAGCAGTACTTC.